This TCR beta chain is from a study of cytomegalovirus exposure and HLA in healthy donors. This table comes from immunoSEQ multiplex PCR, and its TCRdb copy is limited to in-frame clones, with some not included. Among around 250,000 clones listed, around 87% were seen once. Regarding the study as a whole: Rarity held for most TCR sequences, but there were some public TCRs that occurred in many donors.

Regarding this clone: Its matching antigen is unknown.

The CDR3 is made up of 17 amino acids. The V segment lost 1 base and the J segment 5 bases; nucleotides outside the gene matches: 10. The germline gives CDR1 LGHNT, CDR2 FRNRAP. The TCR was taken from a woman aged 18-29 years in good health and CMV-seronegative. The specimen sequenced was PBMCs. The gene calls are TRBV12-5 and TRBJ2-3; 9 bases match TRBD2. CDR3 in amino acids: CASGLGLAGGGVDTQYF. The DNA of the CDR3 is TGTGCTAGTGGTTTGGGTTTGGCGGGCGGGGGGGTAGATACGCAGTATTTT.